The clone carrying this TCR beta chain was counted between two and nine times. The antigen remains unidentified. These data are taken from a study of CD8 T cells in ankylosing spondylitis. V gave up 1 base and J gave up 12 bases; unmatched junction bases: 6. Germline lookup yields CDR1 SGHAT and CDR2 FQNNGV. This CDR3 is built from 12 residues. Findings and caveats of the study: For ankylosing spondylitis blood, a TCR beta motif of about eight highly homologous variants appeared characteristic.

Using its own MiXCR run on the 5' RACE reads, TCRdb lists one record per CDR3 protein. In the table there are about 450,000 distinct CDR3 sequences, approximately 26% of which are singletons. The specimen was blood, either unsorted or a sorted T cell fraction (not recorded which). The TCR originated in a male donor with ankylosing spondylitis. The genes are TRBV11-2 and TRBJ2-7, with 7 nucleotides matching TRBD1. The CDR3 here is CASSLATGVTYF. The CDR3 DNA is TGTGCCAGCAGCTTAGCCACAGGGGTGACGTACTTC.